This entry lists 6 T cell receptor beta chains sequenced from one sample in a study of Tregs in tolerant kidney transplant recipients. The protocol was immunoSEQ multiplex PCR, while the TCRdb copy is restricted to in-frame clones and leaves out a portion. The sample has about 240,000 clones, 80% to 85% seen once. Sequenced material: CD4+ T cells from blood. These receptors came from a human donor in good health.

The gene calls are TRBV5-1 and TRBJ2-7; TRBD1 matches at 9 bases. This CDR3 spans 15 amino acids. In germline, CDR1 is SGHRS, CDR2 YFSETQ. V shed 0 bases and J 3 bases; nucleotides not matched to a gene: 4. Here the CDR3 reads CASSLETGGLYEQYF. The DNA of the CDR3 is TGCGCCAGCAGCTTGGAAACAGGGGGCCTCTACGAGCAGTACTTC.

This clone was picked up one time. The CDR3 DNA is TGTGCCAGCAGCTTTAGACAGGGCAATGAGCAGTTCTTC. Residues: CASSFRQGNEQFF. The V and J genes are TRBV7-2 and TRBJ2-1; 7 bases fit TRBD1. The CDR3 sequence is 13 residues long. CDR1 is SGHTA and CDR2 is FQGNSA in the germline V gene. V lost 3 bases and J lost 6; bases outside the gene matches: 2.

With respect to this clone: The identical CDR3 is also encoded by other nucleotide sequences in the sample. CDR3 DNA sequence: TGTGCCAGCAGCTTGGGACTAGCGAATGAGCAGTTCTTC. This sequence encodes CASSLGLANEQFF. The gene calls are TRBV5-6 and TRBJ2-1, with 8 bases lining up with TRBD2. Germline V gives CDR1 SGHDT, CDR2 YYEEEE. After removal of 0 bases from V and 7 bases from J, the junction contained 0 bases not matched to a gene. The CDR3 covers 13 residues.

This chain links TRBV18 with TRBJ2-7, with 7 bases matching TRBD1. V lost 3 bases and J lost 2; bases outside the gene matches: 4. The CDR3 extends over 14 amino acids. Germline assignment: CDR1 KGHSH and CDR2 LQKENI. CDR3 amino acids: CASSPAGGPYEQYF. The CDR3 nucleotides are TGTGCCAGCTCACCGGCAGGGGGTCCCTACGAGCAGTACTTC.

The V call is TRBV4-2, the J call TRBJ2-3, with D possibly TRBD2 on 5 matching bases. In germline, CDR1 is LGHNA, CDR2 YNFKEQ. Trimming cost V 0 bases and J 0 bases, with 10 bases left between them. The CDR3 sequence is 16 residues long. The CDR3 bases are TGTGCCAGCAGCCAAGATCCGGGAACTAGCACAGATACGCAGTATTTT. Protein product: CASSQDPGTSTDTQYF.

The genes are TRBV6-6 and TRBJ1-2; D perhaps matches TRBD1 (6 bases). The germline V gene encodes CDR1 MNHNY and CDR2 SVGAGI (reference sequence). Trimming left V 5 bases short and J 5 bases short, with 9 bases between. The CDR3 loop spans 12 amino acids. CDR3 sequence reads: CASSDRPYGYTF. CDR3 DNA: TGTGCCAGCAGTGACAGGCCGTATGGCTACACCTTC.